The rows below give T cell receptor beta chains drawn from one sample of a study of T cell clusters in autoimmune cytopenias. TCRdb reanalyzed the multiplex PCR reads, giving one entry per CDR3 protein sequence and no DNA. This sample contains approximately 11,000 distinct CDR3 sequences. The sample also formed part of further work on T cell repertoires in aging, cancer and after chemotherapy.

The specimen sequenced was peripheral blood. The receptors stem from a human donor in good health. CDR3s include the opening cysteine and the closing phenylalanine or tryptophan. Fields, in order: clone size, V gene, J gene, CDR3 protein. Expanded clones are given a class, and other clones once, few, many or no size at all.

>.|TRBV6-1|TRBJ2-1
CASSVGQPYNEQFF
>.|TRBV7-2|TRBJ1-1
CASSLRRQEAFF
>.|TRBV30|TRBJ2-7
CARTGPHYEQYF
>.|TRBV7-2|TRBJ2-7
CASSLRASGSYEQYF
>.|TRBV6-6|TRBJ1-3
CASSLPGTRNTIYF
>.|TRBV14|TRBJ2-1
CASSQNGVGYNEQFF
>.|TRBV6-5|TRBJ2-7
CASSATGVVNYEQYF
>.|TRBV30|TRBJ2-2
CACLGLAGTKTGELFF
>.|TRBV6-6|TRBJ2-3
CASSYLAGGTGSDTQYF
>.|TRBV4-1|TRBJ1-3
CASSQEPRNTIYF
>medium-sized|TRBV18|TRBJ1-3
CASSPPRGTGNTIYF
>medium-sized|TRBV19|TRBJ1-2
CASRESLRVGYTF
>.|TRBV6-5|TRBJ1-1
CASSDRYRGITEAFF
>.|TRBV5-1|TRBJ2-2
CASSPTPNTGELFF
>.|TRBV7-2|TRBJ1-1
CASSFREATEAFF
>.|TRBV19|TRBJ1-5
CASSIIHSINQPQHF
>.|TRBV30|TRBJ2-7
CAYRDWKSYEQYF
>.|TRBV6-6|TRBJ1-1
CASSLPTGNTEAFF
>.|TRBV28|TRBJ2-7
CASSPTGGPYEQYF
>medium-sized|TRBV29-1|TRBJ1-4
CSVWGGEDEKLFF
>.|TRBV19|TRBJ1-1
CASSVTPLGTEAFF
>.|TRBV18|TRBJ1-1
CASSPGRTEAFF
>.|TRBV30|TRBJ1-4
CACPGQFNEKLFF
>.|TRBV6-2/TRBV6-3|TRBJ2-2
CASSPAIGGRRTTGELFF
>.|TRBV5-1|TRBJ1-2
CASSLPGRPDGYTF
>.|TRBV6-2/TRBV6-3|TRBJ1-5
CASSYSSRAQPQHF
>.|TRBV18|TRBJ1-1
CASSTTLTEAFF
>.|TRBV19|TRBJ1-5
CASREISGGRWPQHF
>.|TRBV20-1|TRBJ1-2
CSARDPRSGDGYTF
>.|TRBV5-6|TRBJ2-7
CASSLEPYYEQYF
>medium-sized|TRBV18|TRBJ1-6
CASSPHTDSPLHF
>.|TRBV12-3/TRBV12-4|TRBJ1-5
CASSPQGGWQPQHF
>.|TRBV4-2|TRBJ2-1
CASSQMGGAQGEQFF
>.|TRBV18|TRBJ1-1
CASAPTLNTEAFF
>.|TRBV7-2|TRBJ2-2
CASFSSLAGRRGELFF
>.|TRBV5-1|TRBJ1-5
CASSSTGGLGPQHF
>.|TRBV5-5|TRBJ1-5
CASSLDYAGVVSNQPQHF
>.|TRBV7-9|TRBJ1-1
CASSTQSNTEAFF
>.|TRBV27|TRBJ2-7
CASSLLGGGEQYF
>.|TRBV5-1|TRBJ2-2
CASSPGGGLNTGELFF
>.|TRBV20-1|TRBJ1-2
CSASEPSGDGYTF
>.|TRBV18|TRBJ1-2
CASSPEITEGYTF
>.|TRBV6-5|TRBJ1-5
CASSYSGGYQPQHF
>.|TRBV7-9|TRBJ2-3
CASSLGGLKTDTQYF
>.|TRBV5-4|TRBJ2-7
CASSLSLSTRGGEQYF
>.|TRBV7-2|TRBJ2-1
CASSPGGIYNEQFF
>.|TRBV6-5|TRBJ1-5
CASSPLSQGKDQPQHF
>.|TRBV5-6|TRBJ2-5
CASSLDQGAGTQYF
>.|TRBV2|TRBJ2-7
CASSEGVPGDTYEQYF